Detailed here is one T cell receptor (beta chain). Its cognate antigen is unknown. These data are taken from a study of graft-versus-host responses after intestinal transplantation. Study-level results: Allograft clonal ratios (graft-versus-host to host-versus-graft) were high in patients who had graft-donor T cell macrochimerism. Early after transplant, HvG declines were associated with peak levels of circulating GvH clones.

V dropped 0 bases and J dropped 3 bases, with 9 bases sitting between them. The length of the CDR3 is 15 residues. Germline V gives CDR1 SNHLY, CDR2 FYNNEI. Lymphocytes from graft epithelium and lamina propria were isolated. Assay used: immunoSEQ multiplex PCR; TCRdb lists only in-frame clones, some missing. The sample holds approximately 9,300 clones, 65% to 90% seen once. The input for sequencing was ileum tissue, taken just over 700 days after intestinal transplantation. The source is a human patient who received an intestinal transplant, so some T cells may come from the graft donor. The chain carries TRBV2 and TRBJ1-3; D remains unclear. For the CDR3, the DNA is TGTGCCAGCAGTGAAGCGCCGGGAGGTGGAAACACCATATATTTT. Protein sequence: CASSEAPGGGNTIYF.